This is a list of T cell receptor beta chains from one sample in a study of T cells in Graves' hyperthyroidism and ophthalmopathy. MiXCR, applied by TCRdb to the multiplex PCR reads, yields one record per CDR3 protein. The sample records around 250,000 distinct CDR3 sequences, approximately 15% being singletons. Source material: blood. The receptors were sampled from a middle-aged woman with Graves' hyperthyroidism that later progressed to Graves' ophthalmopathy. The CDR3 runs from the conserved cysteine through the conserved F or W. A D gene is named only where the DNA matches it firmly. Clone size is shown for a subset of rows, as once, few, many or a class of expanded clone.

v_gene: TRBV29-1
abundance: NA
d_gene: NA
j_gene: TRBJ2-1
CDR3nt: TGCAGCGTTGAAGATACTAGAAGCTACAATGAGCAGTTCTTC
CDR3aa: CSVEDTRSYNEQFF

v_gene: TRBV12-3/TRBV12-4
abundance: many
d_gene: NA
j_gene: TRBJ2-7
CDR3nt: TGTGCCAGCAGTTTTAGGCCACCGGTAGGCGAGCAGTACTTC
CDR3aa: CASSFRPPVGEQYF

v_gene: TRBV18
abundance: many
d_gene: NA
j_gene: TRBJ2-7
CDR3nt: TGTGCCAGCTCACCTTACCCGAGCTCCTACGAGCAGTACTTC
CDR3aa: CASSPYPSSYEQYF

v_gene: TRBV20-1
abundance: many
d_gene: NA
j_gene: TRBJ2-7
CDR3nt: TGCAGTGCTAGAGGACAGACCATTTGGCGGGAGCAGTACTTC
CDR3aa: CSARGQTIWREQYF

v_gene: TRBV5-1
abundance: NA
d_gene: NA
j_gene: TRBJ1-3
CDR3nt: TGCGCCAGCAGCTTTTTTGAGGGAGCAGGGGCGTTCTCTGGAAACACCATATATTTT
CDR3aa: CASSFFEGAGAFSGNTIYF

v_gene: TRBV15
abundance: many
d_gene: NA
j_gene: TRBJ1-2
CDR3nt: TGTGCCACCAGAGGGAGGGAAGGCTACACCTTC
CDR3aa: CATRGREGYTF

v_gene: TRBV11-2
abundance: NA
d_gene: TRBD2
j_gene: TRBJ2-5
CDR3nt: TGTGCCAGCAGCCGAGCGGGAGCGGGCGGGGAGACCCAGTACTTC
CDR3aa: CASSRAGAGGETQYF

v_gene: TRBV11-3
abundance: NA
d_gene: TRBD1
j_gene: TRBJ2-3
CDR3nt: TGTGCCAGCGCCAGGGGGAATACGCAGTATTTT
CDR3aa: CASARGNTQYF

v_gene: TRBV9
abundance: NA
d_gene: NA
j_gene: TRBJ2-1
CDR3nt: TGTGCCAGCAGGGCTGCCGGGACCAGCCCCTACAATGAGCAGTTCTTC
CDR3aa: CASRAAGTSPYNEQFF

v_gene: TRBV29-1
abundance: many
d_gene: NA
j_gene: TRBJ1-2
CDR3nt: TGCAGCGTTGAATCGGGAGACTCGGAGGACTATGGCTACACCTTC
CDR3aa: CSVESGDSEDYGYTF

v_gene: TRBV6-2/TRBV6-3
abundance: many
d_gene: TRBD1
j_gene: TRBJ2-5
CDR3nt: TGTGCCAGCAGTTACCACGGACAGGGAGAGACCCAGTACTTC
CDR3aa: CASSYHGQGETQYF

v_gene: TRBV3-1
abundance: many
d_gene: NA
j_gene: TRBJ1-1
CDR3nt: TGTGCCAGCAGCCAAGATGACAGCTTTCGGACTGAAGCTTTCTTT
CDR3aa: CASSQDDSFRTEAFF

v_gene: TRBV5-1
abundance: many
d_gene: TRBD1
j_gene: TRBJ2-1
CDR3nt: TGCGCCAGCAGCTTGAGGGGACAGGGGTTCGACAATGAGCAGTTCTTC
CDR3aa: CASSLRGQGFDNEQFF

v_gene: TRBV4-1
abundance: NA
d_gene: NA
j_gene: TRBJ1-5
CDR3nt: TGCGCCAGCAGCCAAAAAGGGGGGGACTATCAGCCCCAGCATTTT
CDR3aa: CASSQKGGDYQPQHF